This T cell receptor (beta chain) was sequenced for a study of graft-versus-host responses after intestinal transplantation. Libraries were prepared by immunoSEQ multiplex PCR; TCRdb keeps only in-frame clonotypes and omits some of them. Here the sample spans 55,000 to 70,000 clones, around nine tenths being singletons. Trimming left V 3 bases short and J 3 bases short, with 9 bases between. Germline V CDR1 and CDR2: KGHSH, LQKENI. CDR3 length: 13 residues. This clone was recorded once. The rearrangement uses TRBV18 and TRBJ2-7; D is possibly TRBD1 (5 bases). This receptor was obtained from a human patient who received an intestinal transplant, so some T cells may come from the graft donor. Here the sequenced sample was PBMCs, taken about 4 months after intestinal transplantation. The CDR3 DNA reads TGTGCCAGCTCACCCCCAGGGTACTACGAGCAGTACTTC. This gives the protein CASSPPGYYEQYF.